A selection of T cell receptor beta chains follows, all from one sample in a study of cytomegalovirus exposure and HLA in healthy donors. Profiling relied on immunoSEQ multiplex PCR, and the TCRdb table lists in-frame clones only, not all of them. The profile covers roughly 130,000 clones, with over 80% appearing a single time and over 1% taken by the ten largest. Sequenced material: PBMCs. Receptor source: a boy aged 10-17 years in good health and CMV-seronegative. Both conserved end residues are trimmed from each CDR3. Fields, in order: V gene, J gene, CDR3 protein.

v_gene: TRBV30
j_gene: TRBJ1-4
CDR3aa: AWSLSDRINEKLF

v_gene: TRBV7-7
j_gene: TRBJ2-7
CDR3aa: ASSPGLAQSYEQY

v_gene: TRBV10-3
j_gene: TRBJ2-2
CDR3aa: ATEPGQEVTGELF

v_gene: TRBV6-5
j_gene: TRBJ2-1
CDR3aa: ASSSAGTADEQF

v_gene: TRBV4-1
j_gene: TRBJ2-1
CDR3aa: ASSQDLAVTRPF

v_gene: TRBV5-1
j_gene: TRBJ1-1
CDR3aa: ASSLVLGANTEAF

v_gene: TRBV6-5
j_gene: TRBJ2-3
CDR3aa: ASSYSERDYPDTQY

v_gene: TRBV4-1
j_gene: TRBJ2-3
CDR3aa: ASSQLARDTDTQY

v_gene: TRBV27
j_gene: TRBJ1-5
CDR3aa: ASSPGTGGNQPQH

v_gene: TRBV11-2
j_gene: TRBJ1-4
CDR3aa: ASSLDRAGEKLF

v_gene: TRBV25-1
j_gene: TRBJ2-7
CDR3aa: ASSEEGYEQY

v_gene: TRBV2
j_gene: TRBJ2-2
CDR3aa: ASTVREGTGELF

v_gene: TRBV5-1
j_gene: TRBJ1-1
CDR3aa: ASSGQTGDTEAF

v_gene: TRBV29-1
j_gene: TRBJ2-5
CDR3aa: SVEGRGGQETQY

v_gene: TRBV30
j_gene: TRBJ1-6
CDR3aa: AWRGASNSPLH

v_gene: TRBV19
j_gene: TRBJ2-1
CDR3aa: ASHVTGAEQF

v_gene: TRBV30
j_gene: TRBJ2-7
CDR3aa: AWSTGQGYEQY

v_gene: TRBV11-3
j_gene: TRBJ2-5
CDR3aa: ASSPGQGIVETQY

v_gene: TRBV5-1
j_gene: TRBJ2-1
CDR3aa: ASSLGPRSYNEQF

v_gene: TRBV19
j_gene: TRBJ2-2
CDR3aa: ASRVGGNTGELF

v_gene: TRBV6-5
j_gene: TRBJ2-1
CDR3aa: ATATDSYNEQF

v_gene: TRBV5-1
j_gene: TRBJ1-2
CDR3aa: ASRPGTGTTLANYGYT

v_gene: TRBV7-8
j_gene: TRBJ2-1
CDR3aa: ASSLAFQWRDGPREQF

v_gene: TRBV6-4
j_gene: TRBJ1-2
CDR3aa: ASSPDYGPAYGYT

v_gene: TRBV6-6
j_gene: TRBJ1-2
CDR3aa: ASSYSDAGYT

v_gene: TRBV5-1
j_gene: TRBJ2-3
CDR3aa: ASSLEVGATSSTQY

v_gene: TRBV5-1
j_gene: TRBJ2-7
CDR3aa: ASSLGGVGSYEQY

v_gene: TRBV5-5
j_gene: TRBJ1-1
CDR3aa: ASSSLAGGLAEAF

v_gene: TRBV7-9
j_gene: TRBJ2-7
CDR3aa: ASSSAGLAGIYEQY